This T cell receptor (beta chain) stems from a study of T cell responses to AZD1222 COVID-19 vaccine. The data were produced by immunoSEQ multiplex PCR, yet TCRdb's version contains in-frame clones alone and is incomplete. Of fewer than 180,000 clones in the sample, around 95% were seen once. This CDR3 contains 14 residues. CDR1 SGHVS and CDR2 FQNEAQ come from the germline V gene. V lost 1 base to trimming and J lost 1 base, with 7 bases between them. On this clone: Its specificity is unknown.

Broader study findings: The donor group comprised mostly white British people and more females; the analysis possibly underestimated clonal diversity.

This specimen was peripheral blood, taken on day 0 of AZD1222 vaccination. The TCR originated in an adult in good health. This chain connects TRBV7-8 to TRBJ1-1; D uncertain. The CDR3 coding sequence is TGTGCCAGCAGCTTAGGGATAAAGAACACTGAAGCTTTCTTT. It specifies CASSLGIKNTEAFF.